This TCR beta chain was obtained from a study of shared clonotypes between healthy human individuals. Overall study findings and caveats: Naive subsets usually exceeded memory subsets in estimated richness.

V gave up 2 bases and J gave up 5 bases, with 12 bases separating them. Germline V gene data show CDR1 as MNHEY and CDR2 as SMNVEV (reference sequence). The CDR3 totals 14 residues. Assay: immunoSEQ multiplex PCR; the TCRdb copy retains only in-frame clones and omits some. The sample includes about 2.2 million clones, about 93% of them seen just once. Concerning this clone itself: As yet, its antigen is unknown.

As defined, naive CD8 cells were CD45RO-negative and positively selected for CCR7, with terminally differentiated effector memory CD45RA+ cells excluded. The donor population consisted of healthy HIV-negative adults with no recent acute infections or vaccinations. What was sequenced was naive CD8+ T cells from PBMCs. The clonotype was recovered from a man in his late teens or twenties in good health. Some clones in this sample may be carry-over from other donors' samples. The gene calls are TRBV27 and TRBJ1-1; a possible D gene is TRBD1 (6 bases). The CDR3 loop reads CASSLRGAWTEAFF. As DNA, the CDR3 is TGTGCCAGCAGTTTACGGGGGGCATGGACTGAAGCTTTCTTT.